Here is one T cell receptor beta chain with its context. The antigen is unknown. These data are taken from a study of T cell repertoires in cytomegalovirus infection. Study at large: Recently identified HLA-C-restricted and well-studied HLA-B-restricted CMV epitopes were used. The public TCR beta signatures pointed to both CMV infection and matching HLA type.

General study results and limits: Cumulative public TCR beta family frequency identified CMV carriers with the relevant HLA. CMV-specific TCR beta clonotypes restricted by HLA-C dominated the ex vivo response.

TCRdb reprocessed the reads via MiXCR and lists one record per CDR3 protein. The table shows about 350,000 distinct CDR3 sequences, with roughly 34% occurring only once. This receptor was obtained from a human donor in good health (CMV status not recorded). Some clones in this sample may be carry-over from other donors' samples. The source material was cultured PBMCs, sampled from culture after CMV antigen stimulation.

The CDR3 loop is CASKWSLNTEAFF. CDR3 sequence (DNA): TGTGCCAGCAAGTGGAGTCTGAACACTGAAGCTTTCTTT. The chain is built from TRBV6-2 or TRBV6-3 and TRBJ1-1; no clear D. Looked up from germline, CDR1 is MNHEY and CDR2 is SVGEGT. The CDR3 is 13 residues long. V lost 7 bases to trimming and J lost 0 bases, with 9 bases between them.